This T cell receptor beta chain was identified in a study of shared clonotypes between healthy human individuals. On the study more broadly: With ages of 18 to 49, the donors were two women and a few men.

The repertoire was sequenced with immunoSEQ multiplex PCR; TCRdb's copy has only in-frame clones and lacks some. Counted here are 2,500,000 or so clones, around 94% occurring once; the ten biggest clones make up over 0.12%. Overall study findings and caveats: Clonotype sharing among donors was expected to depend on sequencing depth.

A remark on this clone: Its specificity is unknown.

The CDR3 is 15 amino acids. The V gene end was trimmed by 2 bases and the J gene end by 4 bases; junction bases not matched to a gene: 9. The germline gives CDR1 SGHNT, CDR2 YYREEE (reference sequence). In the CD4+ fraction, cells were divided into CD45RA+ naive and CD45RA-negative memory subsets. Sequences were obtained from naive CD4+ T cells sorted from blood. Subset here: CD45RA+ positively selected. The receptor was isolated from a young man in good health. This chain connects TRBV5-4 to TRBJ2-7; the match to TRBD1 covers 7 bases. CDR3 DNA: TGTGCCAGCAGCTTAGGGGGAACAGGGGAGTACGAGCAGTACTTC. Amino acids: CASSLGGTGEYEQYF.